There are many counts of the clone carrying this T cell receptor (beta chain). Antigen specificity is unknown. The data originate from a study of CD8 T cells in ankylosing spondylitis. Overall study results and limits: What appeared characteristic of ankylosing spondylitis blood was a TCR beta motif of several highly homologous variants.

The CDR3 has 14 residues. V shed 1 base and J shed 9 bases, with 10 bases lying between them. Quantitative barcoded 5'-RACE was used to prepare TCR beta libraries. TCRdb recomputed calls from the 5' RACE reads with MiXCR, one row per CDR3 protein. Of roughly 200,000 distinct CDR3 sequences in the sample, more than 25% are singletons; the top ten hold 5% to 7.5%. This TCR derives from a male donor with ankylosing spondylitis or in good health (not recorded which). Sequenced material: blood, either unsorted or a sorted T cell fraction (not recorded which). The J gene is TRBJ1-6, the V gene TRBV12-3 or TRBV12-4, with a tentative D call TRBD1 (5 bases). The CDR3 spells CASSLGGERSPLHF. The CDR3 DNA sequence: TGTGCCAGCAGTTTAGGAGGGGAGCGTTCACCCCTCCACTTT.